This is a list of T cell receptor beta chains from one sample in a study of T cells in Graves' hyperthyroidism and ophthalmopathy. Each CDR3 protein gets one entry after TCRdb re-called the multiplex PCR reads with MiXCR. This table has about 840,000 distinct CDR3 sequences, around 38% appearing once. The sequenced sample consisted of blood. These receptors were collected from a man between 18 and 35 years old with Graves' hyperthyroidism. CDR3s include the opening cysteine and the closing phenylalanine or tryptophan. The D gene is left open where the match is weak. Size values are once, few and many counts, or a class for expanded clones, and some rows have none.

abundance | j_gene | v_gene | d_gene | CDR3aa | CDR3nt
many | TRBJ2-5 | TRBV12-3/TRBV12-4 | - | CASSFRPQETQYF | TGTGCCAGCAGTTTCCGGCCGCAAGAGACCCAGTACTTC
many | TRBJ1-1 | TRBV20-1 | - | CSSPGQTTEAFF | TGCAGTAGCCCCGGTCAAACGACTGAAGCTTTCTTT
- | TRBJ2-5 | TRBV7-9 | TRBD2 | CASSDPGYGGGHQETQYF | TGTGCCAGCAGCGACCCGGGTTATGGCGGGGGGCACCAAGAGACCCAGTACTTC
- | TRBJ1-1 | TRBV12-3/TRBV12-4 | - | CASSEEGFIEAFF | TGTGCCAGCAGTGAAGAAGGGTTTATTGAAGCTTTCTTT
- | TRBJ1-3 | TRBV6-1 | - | CASSETGMRAGNTIYF | TGTGCCAGCAGTGAGACGGGGATGAGGGCTGGAAACACCATATATTTT
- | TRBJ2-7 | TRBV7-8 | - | CASSLERGTHEQYF | TGTGCCAGCAGCTTAGAAAGGGGGACCCACGAGCAGTACTTC
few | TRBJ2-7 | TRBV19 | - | CASSLQGISSYEQYF | TGTGCCAGTAGTTTACAGGGCATTAGCTCCTACGAGCAGTACTTC
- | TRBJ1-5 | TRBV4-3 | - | CASSQGHAGRDEHF | TGCGCCAGCAGCCAAGGTCACGCAGGCCGGGACGAGCATTTT
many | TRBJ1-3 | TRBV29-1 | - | CSVEERRSGNTIYF | TGCAGCGTTGAAGAGCGGAGGTCCGGAAACACCATATATTTT
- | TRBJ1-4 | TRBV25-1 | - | CASSEWGGEKLFF | TGTGCCAGCAGTGAATGGGGAGGTGAAAAACTGTTTTTT
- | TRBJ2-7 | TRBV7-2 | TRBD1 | CASSHTRDRLHEQYF | TGTGCCAGCAGCCACACCCGGGACAGGCTCCACGAGCAGTACTTC
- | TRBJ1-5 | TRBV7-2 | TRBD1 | CASSQDSGGDQPQHF | TGTGCCAGCAGCCAAGATTCAGGGGGGGATCAGCCCCAGCATTTT
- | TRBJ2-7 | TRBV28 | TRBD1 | CASSTPGTGFEQYF | TGTGCCAGCAGTACGCCCGGGACAGGGTTCGAGCAGTACTTC
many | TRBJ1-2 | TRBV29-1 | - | CSVVTRGMRGNYGYTF | TGCAGCGTTGTTACTCGTGGAATGAGGGGTAACTATGGCTACACCTTC
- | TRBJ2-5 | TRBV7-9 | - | CASSRTSAPAVQETQYF | TGTGCCAGCAGCCGGACAAGCGCACCGGCCGTCCAAGAGACCCAGTACTTC
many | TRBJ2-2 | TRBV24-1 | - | CATSGGTDYTGELFF | TGTGCCACCAGTGGCGGGACAGATTACACCGGGGAGCTGTTTTTT
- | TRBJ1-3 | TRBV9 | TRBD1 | CASSYSLDRGFGNTIYF | TGTGCCAGCAGTTACTCTTTGGACAGGGGTTTTGGAAACACCATATATTTT